Below are 15 T cell receptor beta chains sequenced from a single sample in a study of blood T cell repertoires in COVID-19. Generated by immunoSEQ multiplex PCR, the TCRdb table keeps only in-frame clones and is missing some. The data hold about 370,000 clones, with 70% to 90% observed a single time. Sequencing was done on a sample of peripheral blood. The receptors were gathered from a woman aged 25 to 39 with COVID-19, enrolled during active disease.

The rearrangement links TRBV29-1 to TRBJ2-2; 14 bases are shared with TRBD2. CDR3 length equals 14 residues. V trimming: 7 bases; J trimming: 6 bases; junction bases outside the gene matches: 4. CDR1 and CDR2 (germline): SQVTM, ANQGSEA. In DNA form, the CDR3 reads TGCAGCGCCAGACTAGCGGGAGGGGCCGGGGAGCTGTTTTTT. As protein: CSARLAGGAGELFF.

The V call is TRBV10-3, the J call TRBJ1-1; D is uncertain. V gave up 2 bases and J gave up 4 bases, with 20 bases separating them. Looked up from germline, CDR1 is ENHRY and CDR2 is SYGVKD. The CDR3 contains 17 residues. The CDR3 nucleotides are TGTGCCATCAGTGAGGTATCAAATGGAGGGTTCGGCACTGAAGCTTTCTTT. Protein sequence: CAISEVSNGGFGTEAFF.

V and J are TRBV5-1 and TRBJ1-5, with a tentative D call TRBD1 (6 bases). CDR1 and CDR2 (germline): SGHRS, YFSETQ. V lost 3 bases and J 5 bases, leaving 12 bases between the germline ends. The CDR3 contains 14 residues. Here the CDR3 DNA reads TGCGCCAGCAGCTCACAGGGAGGGGATCAGCCCCAGCATTTT. Translated: CASSSQGGDQPQHF.

The chain has TRBV7-9 and TRBJ2-7; D call uncertain. Germline loops: CDR1 SEHNR, CDR2 FQNEAQ (reference sequence). V shed 0 bases and J shed 2 bases, with 2 bases lying between them. CDR3 length: 12 amino acids. The CDR3 DNA reads as TGTGCCAGCAGCTTAGCCACCTACGAGCAGTACGTC. Translation: CASSLATYEQYV.

The V gene is TRBV18, the J gene TRBJ1-5; 11 bases map to TRBD1. Germline CDR1 KGHSH, CDR2 LQKENI. This CDR3 region has 15 residues. The V gene end was trimmed by 3 bases and the J gene end by 12 bases; junction bases not matched to a gene: 10. The CDR3 loop reads CASSPGQGGIQVQHF. The CDR3 nucleotides read TGTGCCAGCTCACCGGGACAGGGGGGTATCCAGGTCCAGCATTTT. Looking up the rest from reference TRBV18 and TRBJ1-5 gives the full variable domain: NAGVMQNPRHLVRRRGQEARLRCSPMKGHSHVYWYRQLPEEGLKFMVYLQKENIIDESGMPKERFSAEFPKEGPSILRIQQVVRGDSAAYFCASSPGQGGIQVQHFGDGTRLSIL.

This chain joins TRBV11-2 and TRBJ1-1, with 7 bases identical to TRBD1. The CDR3 has 13 amino acids. CDR1 is SGHAT and CDR2 is FQNNGV in the germline V gene. The junction had 4 bases not matched to a gene; V was cut back by 1 base and J by 8 bases. This chain's CDR3 is CASSLVGDSEAFF. The CDR3 nucleotides read TGTGCCAGCAGCTTAGTGGGGGACAGCGAAGCTTTCTTT.

The DNA for the CDR3 is TGTGCCAGCAGTTACCCCGACAGGGGGGAGACCCAGTACTTC. Its protein is CASSYPDRGETQYF. The chain joins TRBV6-6 to TRBJ2-5; 9 bases map to TRBD1. V gave up 2 bases and J gave up 5 bases; unmatched junction bases: 3. Germline V gene lookup returns CDR1 MNHNY and CDR2 SVGAGI (reference sequence). The CDR3 loop spans 14 amino acids.

The CDR3 DNA follows: TGTGCCAGCGGGAAGGGGACACTTCTTTCCTACGAGCAGTACTTC. As protein: CASGKGTLLSYEQYF. The chain couples TRBV2 to TRBJ2-7; a weak D match, TRBD1 (6 bases). This CDR3 is built from 15 residues. Trimming took 8 bases from V and 1 from J, leaving 18 bases between them. CDR1 and CDR2 (germline): SNHLY, FYNNEI.

This clone appeared once. V and J are TRBV5-1 and TRBJ2-5, with D maybe TRBD1 (6 bases). Germline-derived CDR1 and CDR2 are SGHRS and YFSETQ. This CDR3 has 14 amino acids. V was trimmed by 4 bases and J by 5 bases, leaving 15 bases between them. In nucleotides, the CDR3 is TGCGCCAGCAGCCATAACAGGGCCGGGGAGACCCAGTACTTC. Its translation: CASSHNRAGETQYF.

The chain is built from TRBV27 and TRBJ2-7; D may be TRBD1 (5 bases). V was clipped by 0 bases and J by 4 bases, with 19 bases between them. Germline V lookup: CDR1 MNHEY, CDR2 SMNVEV (reference sequence). CDR3 length equals 17 residues. The CDR3 spells CASSLSNGQGARYEQYV. Written as DNA, the CDR3 is TGTGCCAGCAGTTTATCGAATGGGCAGGGCGCTCGATACGAGCAGTACGTC.

The gene calls are TRBV28 and TRBJ1-2; D possibly corresponds to TRBD1 (5 bases). V was shortened by 6 bases and J by 8 bases, with 13 bases between the two germline ends. There are 12 residues in the CDR3. Germline V gene data show CDR1 as MDHEN and CDR2 as SYDVKM. The chain's CDR3 is CASSGGFTGYTF. The CDR3 DNA reads as TGTGCCAGCAGCGGGGGGTTCACCGGCTACACCTTC.

For the CDR3, the DNA is TGCGCCAGCAGTCAACTAGAGGGACTCTTTCTTTACGAGCAGTACTTC. The encoded protein is CASSQLEGLFLYEQYF. This chain joins TRBV23-1 and TRBJ2-7; the D gene is possibly TRBD2 (6 bases). TRBV23-1 is an open reading frame, and its role is uncertain. The CDR3 has 16 amino acids. The V end was cut by 2 bases, the J end by 4 bases, with 18 bases between.

The chain employs TRBV6-5 and TRBJ1-2, with 7 positions matching TRBD1. Germline trimming cut 0 bases from V and 9 bases from J; bases unmatched to any gene: 4. Germline CDR1 reads MNHEY; CDR2 reads SVGAGI. The CDR3 consists of 13 residues. The DNA for the CDR3 is TGTGCCAGCAGTTACTCGCAGGGGGTGAGCTACACCTTC. The encoded protein is CASSYSQGVSYTF.

The chain is built from TRBV19 and TRBJ1-5; a possible D gene is TRBD1 (6 bases). Trimming took off 3 bases at V and 3 bases at J, with 21 bases between the two ends. CDR1 LNHDA and CDR2 SQIVND come from the germline V gene (reference sequence). CDR3 size: 18 residues. The CDR3 DNA reads as TGTGCCAGTAGTATCGGACAGCGTCTGAAAAGGTTCAATCAGCCCCAGCATTTT. This encodes CASSIGQRLKRFNQPQHF.

V gene TRBV28 combines with J gene TRBJ2-1, with 8 positions matching TRBD2. CDR3 length equals 14 residues. Trimming at V came to 10 bases and at J to 5 bases, leaving 10 bases not matched to a gene. Germline values: CDR1 MDHEN, CDR2 SYDVKM. CDR3 DNA: TGTGCCATCAGGGGAACTAGCGGAAACAATGAGCAGTTCTTC. Protein product: CAIRGTSGNNEQFF.